This passage covers 32 T cell receptor beta chains from one sample sequenced in a study of naive and memory T cell subsets. Points from the study as a whole: Especially in CD8 cells, naive repertoires contained a few larger clonotypes, possibly CD45RA-re-expressing memory cells.

Two oligonucleotides, mixed equimolar, formed the beta constant-region primer covering TRBC1 and TRBC2. Nested alpha and beta constant-region primers with the SP2 primer drove four PCR rounds on ligated cDNA. TCRdb reanalysed the UMI-ligation and nested PCR reads using MiXCR and keeps one entry per CDR3 protein. The sample contains 150,000 or so distinct CDR3 sequences, over 20% of which appear only once. These TCRs are of unknown antigen specificity. Sequences were obtained from naive CD4+ T cells from blood. These receptors all stem from a human donor in good health.

This clonotype has more than one count but fewer than ten. The chain combines TRBV10-3 with TRBJ2-5; D remains ambiguous. This CDR3 spans 11 amino acids. Germline V CDR1 and CDR2: ENHRY, SYGVKD. The V end was cut by 5 bases, the J end by 3 bases, with 4 bases between. The chain's CDR3 is CAISQKETQYF. As DNA, the CDR3 is TGTGCCATCAGTCAGAAAGAGACCCAGTACTTC.

This clonotype was picked up a small number of times. V and J are TRBV29-1 and TRBJ2-1, with D perhaps matching TRBD2 (5 bases). Trimming took 6 bases from V and 5 from J, leaving 17 bases between them. The CDR3 is made up of 14 amino acids. Germline V gene lookup returns CDR1 SQVTM and CDR2 ANQGSEA. In DNA form, the CDR3 reads TGCAGCGTCCCGTTGAGCTTAGCGAACAATGAGCAGTTCTTC. It translates to CSVPLSLANNEQFF.

The chain employs TRBV7-9 and TRBJ1-4; no clear D gene. The germline gives CDR1 SEHNR, CDR2 FQNEAQ (reference sequence). There are 11 residues in the CDR3. The V end was cut by 4 bases, the J end by 7 bases, with 4 bases between. The CDR3 loop reads CASSSSEKLFF. In nucleotides, the CDR3 is TGTGCCAGCAGCTCCAGTGAAAAACTGTTTTTT.

This clonotype showed up many times. The rearrangement uses TRBV7-9 and TRBJ2-3; D not certain. The CDR3 extends over 16 amino acids. Germline lookup yields CDR1 SEHNR and CDR2 FQNEAQ (reference sequence). Deletions cut 4 bases from V and 0 bases from J, with 14 bases between. The CDR3 region has the DNA TGTGCCAGCAGCTCCAGTCTACAGCTGAGCACAGATACGCAGTATTTT. Translated: CASSSSLQLSTDTQYF.

V is TRBV6-6 and J is TRBJ2-1, with 7 bases matching TRBD2. The CDR3 runs 14 residues. V was clipped by 6 bases and J by 3 bases; unmatched bases: 5. The germline V gene has CDR1 MNHNY and CDR2 SVGAGI (reference sequence). The CDR3, as DNA: TGTGCCAGCAGGCCGGGACTACTCTACAATGAGCAGTTCTTC. Residues: CASRPGLLYNEQFF.

The rearrangement links TRBV5-1 to TRBJ2-6; the match to TRBD1 covers 8 bases. V lost 4 bases, J lost 0 bases, and 3 bases stayed unmatched. The CDR3 contains 16 residues. CDR1 and CDR2 (germline): SGHRS, YFSETQ. CDR3 nucleotide sequence: TGCGCCAGCAGCGCCGGACAGGGCTCTGGGGCCAACGTCCTGACTTTC. This encodes CASSAGQGSGANVLTF.

The V gene is TRBV20-1, the J gene TRBJ2-1; no clear D gene. The V end was cut by 3 bases, the J end by 2 bases, with 11 bases between. This CDR3 comprises 14 residues. In germline, CDR1 is DFQATT, CDR2 SNEGSKA (reference sequence). CDR3 residues: CSASVSLAYNEQFF. The CDR3 DNA reads TGCAGTGCTAGCGTCTCGCTGGCCTACAATGAGCAGTTCTTC.

This chain links TRBV29-1 with TRBJ2-5; D gene unclear. Germline V CDR1 and CDR2: SQVTM, ANQGSEA. The CDR3 contains 13 residues. V was shortened by 7 bases and J by 4 bases, with 16 bases between the two germline ends. The CDR3 protein is CSAEFGVGETQYF. In DNA, the CDR3 is TGCAGCGCTGAGTTTGGGGTAGGAGAGACCCAGTACTTC.

The table lists this clonotype with a few counts. CDR3 coding DNA: TGCAGTGCCCTCCGGGACAGGGAAGTGAACGAGCAGTACTTC. It specifies CSALRDREVNEQYF. V is TRBV20-1 and J is TRBJ2-7, with 9 nucleotides matching TRBD1. CDR1 and CDR2 from the germline V gene are DFQATT and SNEGSKA (reference sequence). There are 14 residues in the CDR3. The ends lost 6 bases at V and 5 bases at J; junction bases unmatched: 11.

The table lists this clonotype with many counts. The chain is built from TRBV6-2 or TRBV6-3 and TRBJ1-5, with D possibly TRBD1 on 5 matching bases. The CDR3 spans 15 residues. Germline CDR1 reads MNHEY; CDR2 reads SVGEGT. V lost 5 bases and J 3 bases, leaving 14 bases between the germline ends. CDR3 DNA sequence: TGTGCCAGCAGTCCTCGGACACTCACCAATCAGCCCCAGCATTTT. It codes for CASSPRTLTNQPQHF.

This clonotype was observed a handful of times. V usage is TRBV2 and J usage is TRBJ1-1; D is perhaps TRBD1 (5 bases). V was clipped by 0 bases and J by 1 base, with 12 bases between them. CDR3 size: 16 residues. Germline V gives CDR1 SNHLY, CDR2 FYNNEI. In DNA form, the CDR3 reads TGTGCCAGCAGTGAAGCGCTTATCGGGGGGAACACTGAAGCTTTCTTT. This codes for CASSEALIGGNTEAFF.

The chain is built from TRBV12-3 or TRBV12-4 and TRBJ1-5; 9 bases align to TRBD1. Germline trimming cut 5 bases from V and 6 bases from J; bases unmatched to any gene: 8. This CDR3 contains 15 residues. The CDR3 coding sequence is TGTGCCAGCAGTCAAACAGGGGGCGGGGCTCAGCCCCAGCATTTT. Residues: CASSQTGGGAQPQHF.

This clonotype was found a few times. The chain uses TRBV25-1 and TRBJ2-5; the D gene is possibly TRBD2 (5 bases). V shed 6 bases and J shed 7 bases, with 15 bases lying between them. The germline CDR1 and CDR2 sequences are MGHDK and SYGVNS. This CDR3 region has 13 residues. The CDR3 sequence: CASRRETPGTQYF. CDR3 DNA sequence: TGTGCCAGCAGAAGGGAGACGCCGGGGACCCAGTACTTC.

This clonotype has more than one count but fewer than ten. The V gene is TRBV29-1, the J gene TRBJ1-6; a weak D match, TRBD1 (5 bases). This CDR3 contains 13 residues. V gave up 7 bases and J gave up 3 bases, with 10 bases separating them. Germline-derived CDR1 and CDR2 are SQVTM and ANQGSEA. Written as DNA, the CDR3 is TGCAGCGCCACCGGGGGCTATAATTCACCCCTCCACTTT. Translated, it gives CSATGGYNSPLHF.

This clonotype was seen more than once but under ten times. The chain joins TRBV29-1 to TRBJ1-4, with a tentative D call TRBD1 (5 bases). Germline-derived CDR1 and CDR2 are SQVTM and ANQGSEA. V was cut by 4 bases and J by 8 bases, with 26 bases left in between. The length of the CDR3 is 17 residues. The DNA for the CDR3 is TGCAGCGTTGGACGAGTTTCGGAGCGGGGCCTAGGAGAAAAACTGTTTTTT. This gives the protein CSVGRVSERGLGEKLFF. The whole variable domain, remainder taken from reference TRBV29-1 and TRBJ1-4, is SAVISQKPSRDICQRGTSLTIQCQVDSQVTMMFWYRQQPGQSLTLIATANQGSEATYESGFVIDKFPISRPNLTFSTLTVSNMSPEDSSIYLCSVGRVSERGLGEKLFFGSGTQLSVL.

This clonotype was counted once. This chain links TRBV6-2 or TRBV6-3 with TRBJ2-3, with 8 bases lining up with TRBD2. The ends lost 9 bases at V and 1 base at J; junction bases unmatched: 12. This CDR3 comprises 16 residues. The germline CDR1 and CDR2 sequences are MNHEY and SVGEGT. The CDR3, as DNA: TGTGCCAGTCTCCCCAGACTAGCGATACGCACAGATACGCAGTATTTT. Encoded protein: CASLPRLAIRTDTQYF.

This clonotype showed up many times. The CDR3 bases are TGCAGCACACGGGACGGACGAGAGACCCAGTACTTC. It codes for CSTRDGRETQYF. The rearrangement uses TRBV29-1 and TRBJ2-5; D could derive from TRBD1 or TRBD2 (5 bases each). Trimming took 8 bases from V and 4 from J, leaving 14 bases between them. The CDR3 has 12 residues. The germline V gene has CDR1 SQVTM and CDR2 ANQGSEA.

This clonotype appeared a few times. The rearrangement joins TRBV29-1 to TRBJ2-1; 11 bases match TRBD1. Germline V gives CDR1 SQVTM, CDR2 ANQGSEA. CDR3 size: 15 residues. J lost 4 bases, V lost 6 bases, and 8 bases had no gene match. CDR3: CSVSPGQGVYNEQFF. The CDR3 coding sequence is TGCAGCGTGTCCCCGGGACAGGGGGTTTACAATGAGCAGTTCTTC.

J is TRBJ1-1 and V is TRBV6-1; D is unclear. The CDR3 is made up of 12 amino acids. Germline V gives CDR1 MNHNS, CDR2 SASEGT. Trimming pared 3 bases from V and 1 base from J, leaving 3 bases between. The DNA for the CDR3 is TGTGCCAGCAGTGATTGGAACACTGAAGCTTTCTTT. This sequence encodes CASSDWNTEAFF.

The J gene is TRBJ2-4, the V gene TRBV7-2; D call uncertain. The CDR3 contains 13 residues. Germline CDR1 and CDR2: SGHTA and FQGNSA. Trimming removed 0 bases from V and 8 bases from J, with 8 bases in between. CDR3 loop: CASSLAGIDIQYF. In nucleotides, the CDR3 is TGTGCCAGCAGCTTAGCAGGGATTGACATTCAGTACTTC.

The CDR3 is CASSYLPGGRNEQYF. The CDR3 DNA reads as TGTGCCAGCAGTTACCTCCCAGGGGGTAGAAACGAGCAGTACTTC. The V and J genes are TRBV6-6 and TRBJ2-7; the match to TRBD1 covers 7 bases. The CDR3 contains 15 residues. Germline V lookup: CDR1 MNHNY, CDR2 SVGAGI (reference sequence). J lost 5 bases, V lost 2 bases, and 9 bases had no gene match.

This clonotype came up a few times. The V gene is TRBV7-6, the J gene TRBJ2-7, with TRBD1 matching 7 bases. CDR1 and CDR2 from the germline V gene are SGHVS and FNYEAQ. J gave up 3 bases and V 5 bases, and 7 bases lay outside the gene matches. This CDR3 has 14 amino acids. The DNA for the CDR3 is TGTGCCAGCAGCGCGACGGGACAGAACTACGAGCAGTACTTC. Translation gives CASSATGQNYEQYF. Full variable domain (rest looked up from reference TRBV7-6 and TRBJ2-7): GAGVSQSPRYKVTKRGQDVALRCDPISGHVSLYWYRQALGQGPEFLTYFNYEAQQDKSGLPNDRFSAERPEGSISTLTIQRTEQRDSAMYRCASSATGQNYEQYFGPGTRLTVT.

J is TRBJ2-3 and V is TRBV20-1; 11 nucleotides align to TRBD2. The CDR3 extends over 17 amino acids. Germline lookup yields CDR1 DFQATT and CDR2 SNEGSKA (reference sequence). The V segment lost 3 bases and the J segment 0 bases; nucleotides outside the gene matches: 8. DNA of the CDR3: TGCAGTGCTAGCTGGACTAGCGGGCCGACTAGCACAGATACGCAGTATTTT. Its protein is CSASWTSGPTSTDTQYF.

The J gene is TRBJ1-2, the V gene TRBV20-1; 7 nucleotides align to TRBD1. Germline assignment: CDR1 DFQATT and CDR2 SNEGSKA (reference sequence). Trimming cost V 5 bases and J 7 bases; bases outside gene matches: 10. The CDR3 contains 13 residues. The CDR3 nucleotides read TGCAGTGCTTCCGACAGGGTAACTCTTGGCTACACCTTC. Its translation: CSASDRVTLGYTF.

The chain employs TRBV3-1 and TRBJ2-7; 7 nucleotides agree with TRBD1. The CDR3 covers 13 residues. J gave up 6 bases and V 5 bases, and 7 bases lay outside the gene matches. Looked up from germline, CDR1 is LGHDT and CDR2 is YNNKEL (reference sequence). In DNA form, the CDR3 reads TGTGCCAGCAGCTTTGACAGGGCCAGCGAGCAGTACTTC. This sequence encodes CASSFDRASEQYF.

This clonotype was seen only a few times. The V gene is TRBV12-3 or TRBV12-4, the J gene TRBJ2-3; possible D gene TRBD2, 6 bases. The length of the CDR3 is 14 residues. Trimming shortened V by 7 bases and J by 3 bases, and 14 bases separated the two germline ends. The CDR3 loop reads CASMWREVTDTQYF. The DNA for the CDR3 is TGTGCCAGCATGTGGAGGGAGGTAACAGATACGCAGTATTTT.

This clonotype was seen more than once but under ten times. This sequence joins TRBV7-9 and TRBJ2-7; D perhaps matches TRBD1 (6 bases). Germline CDR1 is SEHNR and CDR2 is FQNEAQ (reference sequence). The CDR3 runs to 12 residues. V was cut by 8 bases and J by 6 bases, with 14 bases left in between. The CDR3 DNA reads as TGTGCCAGCGGAGAGGACAGTCCCGAGCAGTACTTC. Translated: CASGEDSPEQYF.

This sequence joins TRBV4-1 and TRBJ2-1, with 8 bases lining up with TRBD1. CDR1 and CDR2 (germline): MGHRA, YSYEKL. There are 15 residues in the CDR3. V trimming: 1 base; J trimming: 3 bases; junction bases outside the gene matches: 2. CDR3 nucleotides: TGCGCCAGCAGCCAAGCCGGACAGGGCTACAATGAGCAGTTCTTC. This sequence encodes CASSQAGQGYNEQFF.

The V call is TRBV29-1, the J call TRBJ2-7; D ambiguous. Germline V CDR1 and CDR2: SQVTM, ANQGSEA. This CDR3 region has 13 residues. The V and J ends lost 0 bases and 9 bases respectively, with 15 bases between them. CDR3 loop: CSVEDPTRLAQYF. The CDR3 DNA reads as TGCAGCGTTGAAGACCCAACGAGGCTGGCGCAGTACTTC.

Ten or more counts support this clonotype. The chain combines TRBV6-4 with TRBJ2-1; TRBD2 matches 11 bases. Germline lookup yields CDR1 MRHNA and CDR2 SNTAGT. The ends lost 5 bases at V and 2 bases at J; junction bases unmatched: 2. This CDR3 is built from 15 residues. The CDR3 DNA is TGTGCCAGCAGTAAACTAGCGGGAGCCTACAATGAGCAGTTCTTC. This translates into CASSKLAGAYNEQFF.

A few counts support this clonotype. The chain uses TRBV28 and TRBJ2-3; either TRBD1 or TRBD2 may fit D (5 bases each). Germline lookup yields CDR1 MDHEN and CDR2 SYDVKM. Trimming removed 6 bases at V and 0 bases at J, with 19 bases between. This CDR3 has 17 residues. The DNA for the CDR3 is TGTGCCAGCAGGGTGGCAGGGATTAGCGTAAGCACAGATACGCAGTATTTT. Translating it yields CASRVAGISVSTDTQYF.

This clonotype was observed many times. The chain couples TRBV27 to TRBJ2-1; 8 bases agree with TRBD2. CDR3 size: 21 residues. V lost 6 bases, J lost 0 bases, and 22 bases stayed unmatched. Germline assignment: CDR1 MNHEY and CDR2 SMNVEV (reference sequence). CDR3: CASSPTRGLGNWGSSYNEQFF. The CDR3 DNA sequence: TGTGCCAGCAGCCCAACTCGGGGACTAGGGAACTGGGGCAGCTCCTACAATGAGCAGTTCTTC.